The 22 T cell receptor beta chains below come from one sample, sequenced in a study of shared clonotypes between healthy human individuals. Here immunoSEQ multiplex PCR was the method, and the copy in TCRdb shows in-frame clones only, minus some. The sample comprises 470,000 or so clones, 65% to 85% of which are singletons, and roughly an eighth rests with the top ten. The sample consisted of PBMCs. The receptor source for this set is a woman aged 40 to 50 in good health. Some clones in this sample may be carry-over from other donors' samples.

The CDR3: CASSLESRDYEQYF. CDR3 nucleotides: TGTGCCAGCAGCTTAGAGTCCCGCGACTACGAGCAGTACTTC. The genes are TRBV7-6 and TRBJ2-7; D unclear. The length of the CDR3 is 14 residues. V was cut by 1 base and J by 3 bases, with 10 bases left in between. The germline V gene encodes CDR1 SGHVS and CDR2 FNYEAQ.

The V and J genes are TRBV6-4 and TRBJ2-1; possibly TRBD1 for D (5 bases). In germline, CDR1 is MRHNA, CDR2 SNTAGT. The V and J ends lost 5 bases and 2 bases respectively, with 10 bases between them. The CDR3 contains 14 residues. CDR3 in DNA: TGTGCCAGCAGTACCGACAGAACCTACAATGAGCAGTTCTTC. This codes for CASSTDRTYNEQFF.

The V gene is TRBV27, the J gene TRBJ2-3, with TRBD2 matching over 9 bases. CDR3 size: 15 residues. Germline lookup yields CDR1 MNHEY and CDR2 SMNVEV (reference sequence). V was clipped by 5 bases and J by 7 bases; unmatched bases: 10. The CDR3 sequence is CASSPGLARLNTQYF. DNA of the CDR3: TGTGCCAGCAGTCCCGGACTAGCGCGCCTAAATACGCAGTATTTT.

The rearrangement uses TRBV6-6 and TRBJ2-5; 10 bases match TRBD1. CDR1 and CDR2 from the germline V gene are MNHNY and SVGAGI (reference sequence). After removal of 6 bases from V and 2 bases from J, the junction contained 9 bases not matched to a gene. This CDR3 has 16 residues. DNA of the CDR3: TGTGCCAGCAGGCCATCCGGGACAGGGGCGCAAGAGACCCAGTACTTC. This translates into CASRPSGTGAQETQYF.

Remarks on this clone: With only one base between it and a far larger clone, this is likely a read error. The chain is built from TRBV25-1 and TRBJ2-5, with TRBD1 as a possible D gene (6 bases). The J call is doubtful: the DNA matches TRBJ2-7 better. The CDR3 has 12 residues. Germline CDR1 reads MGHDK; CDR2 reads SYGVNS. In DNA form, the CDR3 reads TGTGCCAGCGGGACATGGACCTACGAGCAGTACTTC. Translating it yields CASGTWTYEQYF.

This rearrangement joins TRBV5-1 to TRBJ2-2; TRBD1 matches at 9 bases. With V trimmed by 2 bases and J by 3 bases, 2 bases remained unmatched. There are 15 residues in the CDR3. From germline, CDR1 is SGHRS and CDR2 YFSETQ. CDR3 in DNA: TGCGCCAGCAGCTTCTGGACAGGGGACACCGGGGAGCTGTTTTTT. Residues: CASSFWTGDTGELFF.

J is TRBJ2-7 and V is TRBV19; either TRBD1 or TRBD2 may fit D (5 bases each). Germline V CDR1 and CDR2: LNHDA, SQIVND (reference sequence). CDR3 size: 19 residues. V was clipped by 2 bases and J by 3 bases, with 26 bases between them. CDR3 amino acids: CASSIRFRRGAFALYEQYF. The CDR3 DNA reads TGTGCCAGTAGTATAAGGTTCAGGAGAGGGGCCTTTGCGCTCTACGAGCAGTACTTC.

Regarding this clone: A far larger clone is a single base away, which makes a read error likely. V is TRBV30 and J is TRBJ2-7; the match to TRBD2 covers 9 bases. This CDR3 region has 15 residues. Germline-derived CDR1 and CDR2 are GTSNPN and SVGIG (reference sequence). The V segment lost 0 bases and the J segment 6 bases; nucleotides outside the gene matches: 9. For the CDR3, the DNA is TGTGCCTGGAGTGTACGGCGGGAGGGCTTCTGCGAGCAGTACTTC. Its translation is CAWSVRREGFCEQYF.

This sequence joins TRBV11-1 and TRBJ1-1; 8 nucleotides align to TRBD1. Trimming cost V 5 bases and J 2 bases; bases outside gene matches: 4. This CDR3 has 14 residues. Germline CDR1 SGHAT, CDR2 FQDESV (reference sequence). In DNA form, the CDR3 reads TGTGCCAGCAGCCCAGGACAGGGCAACACTGAAGCTTTCTTT. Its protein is CASSPGQGNTEAFF.

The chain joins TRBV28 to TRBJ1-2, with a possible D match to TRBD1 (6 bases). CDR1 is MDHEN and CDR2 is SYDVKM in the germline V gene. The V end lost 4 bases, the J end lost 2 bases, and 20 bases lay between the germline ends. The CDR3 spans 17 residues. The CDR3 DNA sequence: TGTGCCAGCAGTTCGAGACAGGCTTACGGTAAAAACTATGGCTACACCTTC. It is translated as CASSSRQAYGKNYGYTF.

For the CDR3, the DNA is TGTGCCAGCAGCTCATCGGGGTGGGAGACCCAGTACTTC. It specifies CASSSSGWETQYF. The chain uses TRBV28 and TRBJ2-5; a possible D gene is TRBD2 (5 bases). V lost 6 bases and J 5 bases, leaving 13 bases between the germline ends. The CDR3 covers 13 residues. CDR1 is MDHEN and CDR2 is SYDVKM in the germline V gene.

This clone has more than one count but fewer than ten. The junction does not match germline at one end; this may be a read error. For the CDR3, the DNA is TGTGCCAGCAGAACAACCGGGACAGGGTACATCTTC. It specifies CASRTTGTGYIF. This rearrangement joins TRBV5-4 to TRBJ1-2; 9 bases fit TRBD1. The CDR3 loop spans 12 amino acids. The germline CDR1 and CDR2 sequences are SGHNT and YYREEE (reference sequence).

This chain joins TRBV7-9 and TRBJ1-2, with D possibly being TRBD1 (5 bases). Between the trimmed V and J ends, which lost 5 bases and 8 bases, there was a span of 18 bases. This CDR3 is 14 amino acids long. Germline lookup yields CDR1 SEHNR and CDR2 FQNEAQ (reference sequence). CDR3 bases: TGTGCCAGCAGCCCCCCGGGGTTCGGGGACGGCTACACCTTC. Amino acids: CASSPPGFGDGYTF. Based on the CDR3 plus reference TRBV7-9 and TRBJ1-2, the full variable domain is DTGVSQNPRHKITKRGQNVTFRCDPISEHNRLYWYRQTLGQGPEFLTYFQNEAQLEKSRLLSDRFSAERPKGSFSTLEIQRTEQGDSAMYLCASSPPGFGDGYTFGSGTRLTVV.

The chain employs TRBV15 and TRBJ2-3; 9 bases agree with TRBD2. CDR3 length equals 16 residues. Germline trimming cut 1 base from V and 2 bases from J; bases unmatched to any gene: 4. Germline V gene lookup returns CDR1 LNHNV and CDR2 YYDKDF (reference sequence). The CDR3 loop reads CATSRGLAEHTDTQYF. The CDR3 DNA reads TGTGCCACCAGCAGAGGACTAGCGGAACACACAGATACGCAGTATTTT.

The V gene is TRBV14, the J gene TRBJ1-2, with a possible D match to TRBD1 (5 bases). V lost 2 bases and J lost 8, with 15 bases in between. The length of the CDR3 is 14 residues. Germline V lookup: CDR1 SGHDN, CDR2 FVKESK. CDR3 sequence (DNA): TGTGCCAGCAGCCAATGGGGCACGGGGGACGGCTACACCTTC. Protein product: CASSQWGTGDGYTF.

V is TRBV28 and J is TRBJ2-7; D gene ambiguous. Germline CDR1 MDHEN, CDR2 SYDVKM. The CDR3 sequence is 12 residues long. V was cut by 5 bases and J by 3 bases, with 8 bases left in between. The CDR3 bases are TGTGCCAGCAGTACTTCTGGCTACGAGCAGTACTTC. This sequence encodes CASSTSGYEQYF.

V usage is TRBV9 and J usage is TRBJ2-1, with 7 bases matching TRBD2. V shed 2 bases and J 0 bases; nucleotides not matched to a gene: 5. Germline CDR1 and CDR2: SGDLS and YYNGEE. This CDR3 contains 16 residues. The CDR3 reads CASSVLAVSSYNEQFF. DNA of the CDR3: TGTGCCAGCAGCGTGCTAGCGGTAAGCTCCTACAATGAGCAGTTCTTC.

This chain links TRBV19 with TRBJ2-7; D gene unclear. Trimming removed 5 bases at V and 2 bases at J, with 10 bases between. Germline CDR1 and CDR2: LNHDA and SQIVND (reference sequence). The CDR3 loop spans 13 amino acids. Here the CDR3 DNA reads TGTGCCAGTAGTTCGGATTTTACCTACGAGCAGTACTTC. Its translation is CASSSDFTYEQYF.

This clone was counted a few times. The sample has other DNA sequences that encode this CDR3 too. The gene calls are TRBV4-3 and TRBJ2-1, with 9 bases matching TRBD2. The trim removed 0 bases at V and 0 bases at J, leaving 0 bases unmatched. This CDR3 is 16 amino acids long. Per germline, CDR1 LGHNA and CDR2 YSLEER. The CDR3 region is CASSQETSGSYNEQFF. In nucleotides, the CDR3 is TGCGCCAGCAGCCAAGAGACTAGCGGCTCCTACAATGAGCAGTTCTTC.

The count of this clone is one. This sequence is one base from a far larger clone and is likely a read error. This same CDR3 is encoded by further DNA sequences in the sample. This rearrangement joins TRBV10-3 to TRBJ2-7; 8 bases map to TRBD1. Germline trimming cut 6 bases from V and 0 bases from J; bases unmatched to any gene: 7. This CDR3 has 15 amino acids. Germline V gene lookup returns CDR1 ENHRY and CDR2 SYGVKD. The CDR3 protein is CAISAGTGSSYEQYF. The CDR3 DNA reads TGTGCCATCAGCGCCGGGACAGGTAGCTCCTACGAGCAGTACTTC.

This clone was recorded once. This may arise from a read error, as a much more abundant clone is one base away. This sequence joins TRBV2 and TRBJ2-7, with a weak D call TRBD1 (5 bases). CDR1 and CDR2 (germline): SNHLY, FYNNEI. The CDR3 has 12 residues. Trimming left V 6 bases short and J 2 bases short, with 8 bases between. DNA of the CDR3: TGTGCCAGCAGGACAGATACCTACGAGCAGTACTTC. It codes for CASRTDTYEQYF.

The CDR3 DNA is TGTGCCAGTAGTATAGGGGTAGGTCAGCCCCAGCATTTT. This translates into CASSIGVGQPQHF. The chain couples TRBV19 to TRBJ1-5; no reliable D call. Germline V gene lookup returns CDR1 LNHDA and CDR2 SQIVND (reference sequence). The CDR3 runs 13 residues. V was trimmed by 1 base and J by 6 bases, leaving 7 bases between them.